This T cell receptor (beta chain) was sequenced during a study of post-analysis software for immune sequencing data. Study summary: Relapsing-remitting, secondary progressive and progressive-relapsing multiple sclerosis were all included among the disease courses.

Note on this clonotype: Its target is not known.

Study-level points and caveats: Patients with multiple sclerosis recorded significantly lower normalized Chao1 diversity than controls, the study found. By F measure, strong co-clustering occurred among samples prepared in the same batch. Patients used roughly five TRBV segments, including TRBV5-6, TRBV5-1 and TRBV20-1, more often than controls.

With 1 base removed from V and 1 base from J, the gap between germline ends came to 13 bases. CDR3 length: 16 residues. Germline V gene sequence: CDR1 LGHNA, CDR2 YSLEER. Every TCR beta cDNA library bore unique molecular identifiers. Each sample of about 1 to 10 million input T cells yielded roughly 500,000 cDNA molecules, so each molecule approximated one T cell. Via MiXCR, TCRdb re-called the PCR reads, giving one row per CDR3 protein. The data show hundreds of thousands of distinct CDR3 sequences, around 64% seen once. The TCR comes from a girl under 10 years old with multiple sclerosis. Sample: blood. The chain has TRBV4-3 and TRBJ1-1; D call uncertain. The CDR3 loop reads CASSQGIQHKNTEAFF. The CDR3 DNA reads TGCGCCAGCAGCCAAGGGATCCAACACAAGAACACTGAAGCTTTCTTT.